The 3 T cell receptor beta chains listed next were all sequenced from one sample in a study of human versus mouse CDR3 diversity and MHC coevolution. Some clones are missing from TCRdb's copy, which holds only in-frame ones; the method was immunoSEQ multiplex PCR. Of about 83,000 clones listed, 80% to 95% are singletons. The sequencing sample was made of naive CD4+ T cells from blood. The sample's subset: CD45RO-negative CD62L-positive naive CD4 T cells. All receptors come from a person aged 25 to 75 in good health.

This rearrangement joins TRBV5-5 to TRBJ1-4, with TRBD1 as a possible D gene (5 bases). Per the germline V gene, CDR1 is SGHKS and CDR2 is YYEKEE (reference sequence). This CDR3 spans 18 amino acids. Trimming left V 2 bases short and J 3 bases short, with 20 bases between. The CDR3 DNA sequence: TGTGCCAGCAGCTTTACCCTCCTTATGGGGGGGTCTAATGAAAAACTGTTTTTT. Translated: CASSFTLLMGGSNEKLFF.

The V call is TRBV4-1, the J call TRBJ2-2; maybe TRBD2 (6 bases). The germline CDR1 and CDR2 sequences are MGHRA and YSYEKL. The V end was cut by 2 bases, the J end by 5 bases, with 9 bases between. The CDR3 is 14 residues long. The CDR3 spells CASSQLGLTGELFF. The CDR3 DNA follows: TGCGCCAGCAGCCAATTAGGACTAACCGGGGAGCTGTTTTTT.

CDR3 nucleotide sequence: TGTGCCAGCAGTGAGAGACAGGGGCTTAATGAAAAACTGTTTTTT. Translating it yields CASSERQGLNEKLFF. V and J are TRBV6-1 and TRBJ1-4, with 8 bases lining up with TRBD1. J lost 4 bases, V lost 3 bases, and 4 bases had no gene match. This CDR3 region has 15 residues. Looked up from germline, CDR1 is MNHNS and CDR2 is SASEGT.